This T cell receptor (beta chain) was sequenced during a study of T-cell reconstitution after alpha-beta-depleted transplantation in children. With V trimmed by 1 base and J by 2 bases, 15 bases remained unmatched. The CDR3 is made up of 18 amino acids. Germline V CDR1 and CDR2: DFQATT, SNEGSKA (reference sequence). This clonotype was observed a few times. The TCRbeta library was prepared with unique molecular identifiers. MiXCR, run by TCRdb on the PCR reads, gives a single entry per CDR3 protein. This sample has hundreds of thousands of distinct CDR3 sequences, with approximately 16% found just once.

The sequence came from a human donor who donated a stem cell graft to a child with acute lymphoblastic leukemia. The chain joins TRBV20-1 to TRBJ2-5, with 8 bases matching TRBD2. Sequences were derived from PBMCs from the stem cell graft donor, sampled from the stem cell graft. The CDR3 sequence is CSARGLGQRETGQETQYF. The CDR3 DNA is TGCAGTGCTAGAGGCCTAGGTCAGCGGGAGACTGGTCAAGAGACCCAGTACTTC.